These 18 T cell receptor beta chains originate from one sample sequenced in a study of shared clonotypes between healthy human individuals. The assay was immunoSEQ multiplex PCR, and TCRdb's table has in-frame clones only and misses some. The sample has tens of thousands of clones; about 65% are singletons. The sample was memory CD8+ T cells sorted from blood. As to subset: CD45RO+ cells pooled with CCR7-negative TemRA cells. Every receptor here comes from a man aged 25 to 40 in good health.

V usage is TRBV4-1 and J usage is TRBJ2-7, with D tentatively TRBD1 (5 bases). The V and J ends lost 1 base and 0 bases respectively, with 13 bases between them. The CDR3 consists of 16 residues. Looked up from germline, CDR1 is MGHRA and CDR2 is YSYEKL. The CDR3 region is CASSQVMSGPSYEQYF. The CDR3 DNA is TGCGCCAGCAGCCAAGTTATGTCAGGGCCCTCCTACGAGCAGTACTTC.

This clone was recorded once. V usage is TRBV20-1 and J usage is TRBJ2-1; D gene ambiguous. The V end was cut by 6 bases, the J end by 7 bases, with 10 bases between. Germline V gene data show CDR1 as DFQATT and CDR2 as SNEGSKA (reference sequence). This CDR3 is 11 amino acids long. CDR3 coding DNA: TGCAGTGCAGATTGGGGTAATGAGCAGTTCTTC. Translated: CSADWGNEQFF.

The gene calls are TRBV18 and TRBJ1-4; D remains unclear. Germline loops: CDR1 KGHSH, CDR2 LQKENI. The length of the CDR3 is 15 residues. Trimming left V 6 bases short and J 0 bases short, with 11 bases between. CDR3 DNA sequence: TGTGCCAGCTCCCTCACAGCAGCAACTAATGAAAAACTGTTTTTT. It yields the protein CASSLTAATNEKLFF.

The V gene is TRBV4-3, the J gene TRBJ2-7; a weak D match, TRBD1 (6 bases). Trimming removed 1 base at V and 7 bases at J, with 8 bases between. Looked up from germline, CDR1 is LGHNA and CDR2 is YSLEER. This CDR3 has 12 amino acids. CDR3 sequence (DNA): TGCGCCAGCAGCCAAGCCGGGACAGAGCAGTACTTC. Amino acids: CASSQAGTEQYF.

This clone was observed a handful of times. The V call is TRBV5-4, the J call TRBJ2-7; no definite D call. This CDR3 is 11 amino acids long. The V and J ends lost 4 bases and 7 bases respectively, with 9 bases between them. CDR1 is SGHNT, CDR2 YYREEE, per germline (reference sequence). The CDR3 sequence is CASSIGEEQYF. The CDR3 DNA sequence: TGTGCCAGCAGCATCGGCGAGGAGCAGTACTTC.

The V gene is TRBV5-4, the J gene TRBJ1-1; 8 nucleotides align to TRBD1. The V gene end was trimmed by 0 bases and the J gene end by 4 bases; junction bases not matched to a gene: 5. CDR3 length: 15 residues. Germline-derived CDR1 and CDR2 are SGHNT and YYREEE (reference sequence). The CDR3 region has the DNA TGTGCCAGCAGCTTGGAGAGCAGGGGGCTCACTGAAGCTTTCTTT. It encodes CASSLESRGLTEAFF.

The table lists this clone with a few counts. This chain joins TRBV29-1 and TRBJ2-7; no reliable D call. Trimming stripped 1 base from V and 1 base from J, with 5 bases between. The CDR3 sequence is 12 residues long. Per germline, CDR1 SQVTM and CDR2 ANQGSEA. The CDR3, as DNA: TGCAGCGTTGAAGGAGAGTCCTACGAGCAGTACTTC. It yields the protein CSVEGESYEQYF.

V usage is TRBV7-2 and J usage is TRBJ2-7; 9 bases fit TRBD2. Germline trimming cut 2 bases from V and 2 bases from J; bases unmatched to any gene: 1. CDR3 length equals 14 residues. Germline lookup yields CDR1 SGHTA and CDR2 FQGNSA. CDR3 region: CASSLIAGAYEQYF. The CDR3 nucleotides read TGTGCCAGCAGCTTAATAGCGGGGGCCTACGAGCAGTACTTC. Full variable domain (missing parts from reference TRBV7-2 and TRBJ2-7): GAGVSQSPSNKVTEKGKDVELRCDPISGHTALYWYRQSLGQGLEFLIYFQGNSAPDKSGLPSDRFSAERTGGSVSTLTIQRTQQEDSAVYLCASSLIAGAYEQYFGPGTRLTVT.

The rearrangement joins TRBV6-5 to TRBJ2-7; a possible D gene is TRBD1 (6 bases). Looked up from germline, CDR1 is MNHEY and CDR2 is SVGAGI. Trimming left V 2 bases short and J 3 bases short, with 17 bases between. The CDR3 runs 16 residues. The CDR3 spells CASSYRDKGIGYEQYF. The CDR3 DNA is TGTGCCAGCAGTTACCGGGACAAGGGAATTGGCTACGAGCAGTACTTC.

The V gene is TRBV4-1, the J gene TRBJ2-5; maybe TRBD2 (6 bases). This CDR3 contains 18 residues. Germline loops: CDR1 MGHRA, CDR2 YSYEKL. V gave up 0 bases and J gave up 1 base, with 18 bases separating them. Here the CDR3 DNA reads TGCGCCAGCAGCCAAGAACAAGCGGGTACGCCTCGCCAAGAGACCCAGTACTTC. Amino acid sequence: CASSQEQAGTPRQETQYF.

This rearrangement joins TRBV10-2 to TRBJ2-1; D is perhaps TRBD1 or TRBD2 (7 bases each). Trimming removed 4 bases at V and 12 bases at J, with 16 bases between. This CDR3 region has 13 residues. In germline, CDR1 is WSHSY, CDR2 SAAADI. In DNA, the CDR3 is TGCGCCAGCAGTGCGTCTCAGGGGGGGTGGCAGTTCTTC. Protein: CASSASQGGWQFF.

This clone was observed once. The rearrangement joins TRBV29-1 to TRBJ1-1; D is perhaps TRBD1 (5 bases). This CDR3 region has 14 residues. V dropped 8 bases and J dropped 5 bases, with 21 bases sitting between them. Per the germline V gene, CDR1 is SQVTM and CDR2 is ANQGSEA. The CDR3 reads CSTGSEGIRTEAFF. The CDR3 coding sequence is TGCAGCACGGGCTCGGAGGGGATTCGAACTGAAGCTTTCTTT.

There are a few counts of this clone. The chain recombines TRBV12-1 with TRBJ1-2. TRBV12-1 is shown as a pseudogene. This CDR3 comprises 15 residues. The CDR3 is CASSSVRGLDYGYTF. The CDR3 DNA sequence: TGTGCCAGCAGCTCAGTCCGCGGTTTGGACTATGGCTACACCTTC.

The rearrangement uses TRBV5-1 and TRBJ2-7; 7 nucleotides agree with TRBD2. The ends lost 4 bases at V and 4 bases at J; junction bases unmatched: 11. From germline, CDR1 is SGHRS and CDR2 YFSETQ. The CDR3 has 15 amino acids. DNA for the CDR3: TGCGCCAGCAGCCCCGCCAGCGGGACTACTTACGAGCAGTACTTC. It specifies CASSPASGTTYEQYF.

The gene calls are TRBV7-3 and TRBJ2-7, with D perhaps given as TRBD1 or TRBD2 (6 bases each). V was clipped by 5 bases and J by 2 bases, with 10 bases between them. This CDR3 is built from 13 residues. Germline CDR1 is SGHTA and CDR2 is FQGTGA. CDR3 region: CASSRGLTYEQYF. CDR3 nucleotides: TGTGCCAGCAGCCGGGGGCTGACCTACGAGCAGTACTTC. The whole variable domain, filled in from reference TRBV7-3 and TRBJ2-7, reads GAGVSQTPSNKVTEKGKYVELRCDPISGHTALYWYRQSLGQGPEFLIYFQGTGAADDSGLPNDRFFAVRPEGSVSTLKIQRTERGDSAVYLCASSRGLTYEQYFGPGTRLTVT.

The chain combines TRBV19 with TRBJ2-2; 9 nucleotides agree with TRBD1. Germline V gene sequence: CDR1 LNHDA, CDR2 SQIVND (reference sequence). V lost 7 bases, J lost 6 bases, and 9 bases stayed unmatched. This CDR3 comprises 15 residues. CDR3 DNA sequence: TGTGCCAGTAAGGCAGGGACAGGGATCGCCGGGGAGCTGTTTTTT. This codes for CASKAGTGIAGELFF.

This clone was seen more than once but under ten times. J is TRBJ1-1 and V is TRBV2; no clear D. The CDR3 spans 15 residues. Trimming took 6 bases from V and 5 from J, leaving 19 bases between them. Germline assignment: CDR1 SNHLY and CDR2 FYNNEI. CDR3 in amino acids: CASSPLRLAETEAFF. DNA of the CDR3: TGTGCCAGCAGCCCACTCCGATTAGCAGAAACTGAAGCTTTCTTT.

The DNA of the CDR3 is TGTGCCAGCAGCGGGGTGGGGTTGTATGAGCAGTTCTTC. It specifies CASSGVGLYEQFF. This sequence joins TRBV11-2 and TRBJ2-1; no clear D. This CDR3 is 13 amino acids long. The germline gives CDR1 SGHAT, CDR2 FQNNGV. Trimming cost V 5 bases and J 8 bases, with 13 bases left between them. Supplemented by reference TRBV11-2 and TRBJ2-1, the full variable domain reads EAGVAQSPRYKIIEKRQSVAFWCNPISGHATLYWYQQILGQGPKLLIQFQNNGVVDDSQLPKDRFSAERLKGVDSTLKIQPAKLEDSAVYLCASSGVGLYEQFFGPGTRLTVL.